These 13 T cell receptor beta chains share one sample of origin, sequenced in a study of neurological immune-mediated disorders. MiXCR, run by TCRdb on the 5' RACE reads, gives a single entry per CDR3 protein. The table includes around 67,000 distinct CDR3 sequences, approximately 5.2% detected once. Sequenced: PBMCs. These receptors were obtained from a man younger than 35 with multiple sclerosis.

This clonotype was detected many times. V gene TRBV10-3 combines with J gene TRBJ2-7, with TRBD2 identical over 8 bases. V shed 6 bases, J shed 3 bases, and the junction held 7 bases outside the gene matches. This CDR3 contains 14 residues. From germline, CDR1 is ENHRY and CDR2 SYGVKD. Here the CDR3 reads CAISAKREHYEQYF. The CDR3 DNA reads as TGTGCCATCAGCGCAAAGCGGGAGCACTACGAGCAGTACTTC.

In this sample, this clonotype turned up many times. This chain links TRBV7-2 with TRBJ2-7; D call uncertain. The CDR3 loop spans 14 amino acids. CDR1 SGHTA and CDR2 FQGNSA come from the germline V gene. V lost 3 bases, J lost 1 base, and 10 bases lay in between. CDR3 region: CASSFRRTSYEQYF. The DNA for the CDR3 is TGTGCCAGCAGCTTTCGGAGAACGTCCTACGAGCAGTACTTC.

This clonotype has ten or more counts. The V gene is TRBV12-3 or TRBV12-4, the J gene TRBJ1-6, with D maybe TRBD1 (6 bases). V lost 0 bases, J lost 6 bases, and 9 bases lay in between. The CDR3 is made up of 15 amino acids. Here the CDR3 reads CASSLAQGINSPLHF. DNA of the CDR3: TGTGCCAGCAGTTTAGCGCAGGGGATTAATTCACCCCTCCACTTT.

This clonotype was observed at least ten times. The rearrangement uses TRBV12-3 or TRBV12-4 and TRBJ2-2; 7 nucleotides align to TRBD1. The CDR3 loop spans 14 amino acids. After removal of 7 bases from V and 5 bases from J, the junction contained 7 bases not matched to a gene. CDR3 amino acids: CASTPTGRTGELFF. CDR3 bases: TGTGCCAGCACCCCGACAGGGAGAACCGGGGAGCTGTTTTTT.

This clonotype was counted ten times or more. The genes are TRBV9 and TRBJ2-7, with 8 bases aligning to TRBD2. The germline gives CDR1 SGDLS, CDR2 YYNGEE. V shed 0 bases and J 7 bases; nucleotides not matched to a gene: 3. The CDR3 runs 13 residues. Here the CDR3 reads CASSVVPSGEQYF. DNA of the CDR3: TGTGCCAGCAGCGTAGTACCTAGCGGGGAGCAGTACTTC.

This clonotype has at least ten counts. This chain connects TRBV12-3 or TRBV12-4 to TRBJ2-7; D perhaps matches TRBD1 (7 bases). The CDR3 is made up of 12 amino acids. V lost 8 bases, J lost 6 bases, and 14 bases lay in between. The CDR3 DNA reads TGTGCCAGCGCCATTCAGGGGGGCGAGCAGTACTTC. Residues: CASAIQGGEQYF.

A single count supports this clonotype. The CDR3 sequence is CASSFPTGVADTQYF. For the CDR3, the DNA is TGTGCCAGCAGTTTTCCGACAGGGGTGGCAGATACGCAGTATTTT. The chain employs TRBV12-3 or TRBV12-4 and TRBJ2-3; 8 bases map to TRBD1. The CDR3 has 15 residues. V gave up 3 bases and J gave up 4 bases; unmatched junction bases: 6.

The CDR3 is CASSYLPLQAGYTF. CDR3 coding DNA: TGTGCCAGCAGTTACTTACCCCTCCAGGCTGGCTACACCTTC. The chain uses TRBV12-3 or TRBV12-4 and TRBJ1-2; D gene uncertain. V was shortened by 4 bases and J by 7 bases, with 16 bases between the two germline ends. CDR3 size: 14 residues.

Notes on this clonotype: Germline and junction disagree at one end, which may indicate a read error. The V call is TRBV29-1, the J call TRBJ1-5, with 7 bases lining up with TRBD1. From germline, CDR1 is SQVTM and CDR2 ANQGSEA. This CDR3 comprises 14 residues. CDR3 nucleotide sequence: TGCAGCGGATCTACAGGGGAGCGGAATCAGCCCCAGAATTTT. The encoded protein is CSGSTGERNQPQNF.

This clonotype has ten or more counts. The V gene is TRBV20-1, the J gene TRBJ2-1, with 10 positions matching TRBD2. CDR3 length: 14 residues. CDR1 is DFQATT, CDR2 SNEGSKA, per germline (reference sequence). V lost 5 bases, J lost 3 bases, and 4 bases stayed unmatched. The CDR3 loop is CSAFLAGVYNEQFF. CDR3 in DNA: TGCAGTGCTTTCCTAGCGGGAGTCTACAATGAGCAGTTCTTC.

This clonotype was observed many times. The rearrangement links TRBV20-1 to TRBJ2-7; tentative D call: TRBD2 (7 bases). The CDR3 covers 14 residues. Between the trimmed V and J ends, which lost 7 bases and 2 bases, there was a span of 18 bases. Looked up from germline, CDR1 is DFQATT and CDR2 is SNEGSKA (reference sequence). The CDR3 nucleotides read TGCAGTGTATCCGCGGGGGCGGGTCCCTACGAGCAGTACTTC. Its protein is CSVSAGAGPYEQYF.

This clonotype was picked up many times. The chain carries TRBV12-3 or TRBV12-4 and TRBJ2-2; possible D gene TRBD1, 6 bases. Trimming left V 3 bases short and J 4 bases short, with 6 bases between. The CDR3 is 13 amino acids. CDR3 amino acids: CASSLDSTGELFF. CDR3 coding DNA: TGTGCCAGCAGTTTGGACAGCACCGGGGAGCTGTTTTTT.

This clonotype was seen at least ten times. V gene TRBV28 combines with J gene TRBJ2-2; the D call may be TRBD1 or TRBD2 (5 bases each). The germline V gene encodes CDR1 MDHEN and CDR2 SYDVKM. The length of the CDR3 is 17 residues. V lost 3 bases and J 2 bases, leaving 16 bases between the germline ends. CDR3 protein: CASSFHLRGLNTGELFF. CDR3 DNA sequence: TGTGCCAGCAGTTTTCACCTCCGGGGCCTTAACACCGGGGAGCTGTTTTTT. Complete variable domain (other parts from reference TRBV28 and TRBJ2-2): DVKVTQSSRYLVKRTGEKVFLECVQDMDHENMFWYRQDPGLGLRLIYFSYDVKMKEKGDIPEGYSVSREKKERFSLILESASTNQTSMYLCASSFHLRGLNTGELFFGEGSRLTVL.